This TCR beta chain was documented in a study of cytomegalovirus exposure and HLA in healthy donors. Both 60 Vbeta primers and 13 Jbeta primers went into the PCR. The table came from immunoSEQ multiplex PCR; TCRdb's copy has only in-frame clones and leaves some out. This table has 100,000 to 150,000 clones, roughly four fifths appearing once. The junction had 8 bases not matched to a gene; V was cut back by 5 bases and J by 4 bases. The germline CDR1 and CDR2 sequences are SQVTM and ANQGSEA. CDR3 size: 17 residues. This TCR came from a woman aged 45-65 years in good health and CMV-seropositive. Sequencing was done on a sample of PBMCs. The rearrangement joins TRBV29-1 to TRBJ2-1; the match to TRBD2 covers 16 bases. The CDR3 here is CSVRGTSGGAGYNEQFF. CDR3 sequence (DNA): TGCAGCGTTAGGGGGACTAGCGGGGGGGCAGGGTACAATGAGCAGTTCTTC.